A single sample is the source of the 13 T cell receptor beta chains below, sequenced in a study of shared clonotypes between healthy human individuals. The method was immunoSEQ multiplex PCR; TCRdb's version includes in-frame clones alone and lacks a portion of them. The table shows around 1,900,000 clones, with approximately 92% occurring only once. Naive CD8 cells were CD45RO-negative, positively selected for CCR7, excluding terminally differentiated effector memory CD45RA+ cells. The sample was naive CD8+ T cells from PBMCs. These receptors originate from a man younger than 35 in good health. Some clones in this sample may be carry-over from other donors' samples.

This chain joins TRBV7-6 and TRBJ2-2, with D possibly called TRBD1 or TRBD2 (5 bases each). Germline V gene sequence: CDR1 SGHVS, CDR2 FNYEAQ. V dropped 0 bases and J dropped 3 bases, with 11 bases sitting between them. The CDR3 contains 16 residues. The CDR3 is CASSLAGTTYTGELFF. DNA of the CDR3: TGTGCCAGCAGCTTAGCCGGGACCACTTACACCGGGGAGCTGTTTTTT.

This clone was observed a single time. The rearrangement joins TRBV5-8 to TRBJ1-2; D gene ambiguous. This CDR3 is 15 amino acids long. Trimming took 3 bases from V and 1 from J, leaving 13 bases between them. Germline loops: CDR1 SGHTS, CDR2 YDEGEE. CDR3 amino acids: CASSSWTEDNYGYTF. Written as DNA, the CDR3 is TGTGCCAGCAGCTCGTGGACGGAGGATAACTATGGCTACACCTTC.

The chain combines TRBV7-8 with TRBJ2-1, with TRBD2 matching over 7 bases. CDR3 length equals 18 residues. J was trimmed by 7 bases and V by 4 bases; bases with no gene match: 19. Germline values: CDR1 SGHVS, CDR2 FQNEAQ. Here the CDR3 DNA reads TGTGCCAGCAGCTCGCGAACAGGCCGGGCGGGAGTGGGGAATGAGCAGTTCTTC. Encoded protein: CASSSRTGRAGVGNEQFF.

The gene calls are TRBV25-1 and TRBJ2-1; possibly TRBD1 for D (5 bases). V was clipped by 4 bases and J by 6 bases, with 10 bases between them. The CDR3 covers 13 residues. Germline V lookup: CDR1 MGHDK, CDR2 SYGVNS. CDR3 in amino acids: CASSGWGPNEQFF. The CDR3 DNA sequence: TGTGCCAGCAGTGGGTGGGGCCCCAATGAGCAGTTCTTC.

The rearrangement links TRBV7-2 to TRBJ2-7, with 7 bases lining up with TRBD2. The trim removed 5 bases at V and 9 bases at J, leaving 19 bases unmatched. CDR1 is SGHTA and CDR2 is FQGNSA in the germline V gene. The CDR3 is 16 residues long. The CDR3 sequence: CASSLHLSGNLLGQYF. CDR3 nucleotides: TGTGCCAGCAGCCTCCACTTGAGCGGGAACCTTTTAGGGCAGTACTTC.

The V call is TRBV9, the J call TRBJ2-7; possibly TRBD1 for D (6 bases). The CDR3 is 15 amino acids. Germline V gene data show CDR1 as SGDLS and CDR2 as YYNGEE. V was pared by 3 bases and J by 0 bases, with 13 bases between. The CDR3 coding sequence is TGTGCCAGCAGCGAATCAGGGGACAACTCCTACGAGCAGTACTTC. Amino acids: CASSESGDNSYEQYF.

The chain has TRBV2 and TRBJ2-7, with 7 bases that match TRBD1. CDR3 length: 13 amino acids. Trimming cost V 4 bases and J 3 bases; bases outside gene matches: 3. Germline CDR1 reads SNHLY; CDR2 reads FYNNEI. This chain's CDR3 is CASSAGQIYEQYF. The DNA for the CDR3 is TGTGCCAGCAGTGCGGGACAGATCTACGAGCAGTACTTC.

This clone was detected only once. The chain has TRBV27 and TRBJ2-1, with TRBD2 matching over 9 bases. Losses at the gene ends were 0 bases for V and 4 bases for J; bases not matched to a gene: 7. The CDR3 loop spans 17 amino acids. Germline loops: CDR1 MNHEY, CDR2 SMNVEV (reference sequence). For the CDR3, the DNA is TGTGCCAGCAGTTTATCCCCCGGGACTAGCAAATACAATGAGCAGTTCTTC. Its protein product is CASSLSPGTSKYNEQFF.

As for this clone: Different DNA sequences within this sample yield the same CDR3. The rearrangement uses TRBV7-9 and TRBJ2-7; 7 bases agree with TRBD2. V trimming: 4 bases; J trimming: 2 bases; junction bases outside the gene matches: 2. This CDR3 contains 13 residues. The germline V gene has CDR1 SEHNR and CDR2 FQNEAQ (reference sequence). The CDR3 bases are TGTGCCAGCAGCTCGGGGGGACCCTACGAGCAGTACTTC. It encodes CASSSGGPYEQYF.

The CDR3 sequence: CASSQALGLNTGELFF. The CDR3 nucleotides read TGCGCCAGCAGCCAAGCGCTGGGTTTGAACACCGGGGAGCTGTTTTTT. The chain links TRBV4-3 to TRBJ2-2; no reliable D call. Looked up from germline, CDR1 is LGHNA and CDR2 is YSLEER. Trimming took off 1 base at V and 1 base at J, with 10 bases between the two ends. The CDR3 covers 16 residues.

The CDR3 sequence is CASSLGVRDPHLAFF. The CDR3 nucleotides are TGTGCCAGCAGCTTAGGGGTACGGGACCCTCATCTAGCTTTCTTT. This chain uses TRBV13 with TRBJ1-1, with D tentatively TRBD1 (5 bases). This CDR3 is 15 amino acids long. Trimming removed 0 bases from V and 10 bases from J, with 18 bases in between. CDR1 and CDR2 from the germline V gene are PRHDT and FYEKMQ (reference sequence).

The chain recombines TRBV5-8 with TRBJ2-7; 7 bases agree with TRBD1. Trimming removed 4 bases from V and 1 base from J; junction bases left unmatched: 8. The CDR3 has 15 amino acids. Germline CDR1 is SGHTS and CDR2 is YDEGEE. CDR3 residues: CASSLAGTVSYEQYF. CDR3 DNA sequence: TGTGCCAGCAGCCTTGCCGGGACAGTTTCCTACGAGCAGTACTTC.

This clone appeared a single time. The chain employs TRBV4-1 and TRBJ2-7, with a tentative D call TRBD2 (6 bases). CDR1 MGHRA and CDR2 YSYEKL come from the germline V gene. The CDR3 spans 16 residues. The V end was cut by 2 bases, the J end by 5 bases, with 19 bases between. DNA of the CDR3: TGCGCCAGCAGCCAAAAATTAGGTGGGGCGGGGAACGAGCAGTACTTC. Amino acids: CASSQKLGGAGNEQYF.